Listed below are T cell receptor beta chains from one sample, sequenced in a study of T cells after yellow fever vaccination. TCRdb re-called the 5' RACE reads with MiXCR, one entry per CDR3 protein. Here the sample spans about 300,000 distinct CDR3 sequences, about 4% being singletons. The specimen was PBMCs, collected 5 days after the yellow fever booster vaccination. Receptor source: a man aged 18 to 30 who received the YFV17D yellow fever vaccine. Each CDR3 is given with its conserved first and last residue. D genes are given only for firm matches. Clone size is not always given. Where it is, it says once, few, many or a class for expanded clones.

cdr3_aa	cdr3_nt	clone_size	j_call	d_call	v_call
CSVALVGYEQYF	TGCAGCGTTGCCCTTGTCGGCTACGAGCAGTACTTC	many	TRBJ2-7	-	TRBV29-1
CASSPLTGAGYTF	TGTGCCAGCAGTCCCTTGACGGGGGCAGGCTACACCTTC	many	TRBJ1-2	-	TRBV12-3/TRBV12-4
CASSLGAAGKGFF	TGTGCCAGCAGCTTAGGGGCAGCAGGGAAGGGGTTCTTC	many	TRBJ2-1	-	TRBV7-2
CSAYRQNTEAFF	TGCAGTGCTTACAGACAGAACACTGAAGCTTTCTTT	-	TRBJ1-1	-	TRBV20-1
CASSLAGLKRLLSEGYTF	TGTGCCAGCAGCTTAGCTGGTTTGAAGAGACTACTTTCGGAAGGCTACACCTTC	few	TRBJ1-2	-	TRBV7-2
CASSRLYGGGTEAFF	TGTGCCAGCAGCCGGTTATACGGGGGAGGGACTGAAGCTTTCTTT	few	TRBJ1-1	-	TRBV6-6
CASSLDVSSHNQPQHF	TGCGCCAGCAGCTTGGATGTCTCTAGCCACAATCAGCCCCAGCATTTT	few	TRBJ1-5	-	TRBV5-1
CAISDRHRGSETQYF	TGTGCCATCAGTGATCGGCACCGAGGGTCGGAGACCCAGTACTTC	many	TRBJ2-5	-	TRBV10-3
CSARTDYGYTF	TGCAGCGCCCGGACAGACTATGGCTACACCTTC	many	TRBJ1-2	-	TRBV29-1
CASSYGGNYGYTF	TGCGCCAGCAGCTACGGAGGGAACTATGGCTACACCTTC	many	TRBJ1-2	-	TRBV5-1
CASSELAGGYEQYF	TGTGCCAGCAGCGAACTAGCGGGGGGATACGAGCAGTACTTC	few	TRBJ2-7	TRBD2	TRBV9
CASSHAVFRPSYDPQHF	TGTGCCAGCAGCCATGCGGTCTTTAGACCCAGCTATGATCCCCAGCATTTT	few	TRBJ1-5	-	TRBV7-8
CASRPFTGELFF	TGCGCCAGCAGACCGTTCACCGGGGAGCTGTTTTTT	few	TRBJ2-2	-	TRBV4-1
CASSDGGRTNEKLFF	TGTGCCAGCAGTGACGGGGGGAGGACTAATGAAAAACTGTTTTTT	few	TRBJ1-4	-	TRBV2
CASSLARRSYNEQFF	TGTGCCAGCAGTTTAGCGAGGCGGTCCTACAATGAGCAGTTCTTC	many	TRBJ2-1	-	TRBV12-3/TRBV12-4
CSASSSYSNQPQHF	TGCAGTGCTAGCTCTTCGTATAGCAATCAGCCCCAGCATTTT	few	TRBJ1-5	-	TRBV20-1
CASSLKGPGASGANVLTF	TGTGCCAGCAGCTTAAAGGGGCCAGGTGCATCTGGGGCCAACGTCCTGACTTTC	-	TRBJ2-6	-	TRBV7-3